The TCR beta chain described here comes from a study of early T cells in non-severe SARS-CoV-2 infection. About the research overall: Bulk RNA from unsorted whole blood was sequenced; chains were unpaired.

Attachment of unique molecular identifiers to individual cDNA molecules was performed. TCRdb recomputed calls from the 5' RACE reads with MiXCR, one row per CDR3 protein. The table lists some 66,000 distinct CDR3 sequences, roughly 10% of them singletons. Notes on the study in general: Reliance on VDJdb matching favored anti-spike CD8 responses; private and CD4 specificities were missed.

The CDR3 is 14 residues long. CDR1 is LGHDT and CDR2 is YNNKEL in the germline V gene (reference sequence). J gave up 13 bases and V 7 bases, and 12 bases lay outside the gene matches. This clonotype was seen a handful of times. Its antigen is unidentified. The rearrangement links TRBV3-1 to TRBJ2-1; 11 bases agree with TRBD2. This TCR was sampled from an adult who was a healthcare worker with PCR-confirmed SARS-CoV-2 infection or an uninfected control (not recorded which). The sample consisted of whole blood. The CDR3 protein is CASNRGTSGGTQFF. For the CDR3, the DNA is TGTGCCAGCAACAGAGGGACTAGCGGAGGGACTCAGTTCTTC.